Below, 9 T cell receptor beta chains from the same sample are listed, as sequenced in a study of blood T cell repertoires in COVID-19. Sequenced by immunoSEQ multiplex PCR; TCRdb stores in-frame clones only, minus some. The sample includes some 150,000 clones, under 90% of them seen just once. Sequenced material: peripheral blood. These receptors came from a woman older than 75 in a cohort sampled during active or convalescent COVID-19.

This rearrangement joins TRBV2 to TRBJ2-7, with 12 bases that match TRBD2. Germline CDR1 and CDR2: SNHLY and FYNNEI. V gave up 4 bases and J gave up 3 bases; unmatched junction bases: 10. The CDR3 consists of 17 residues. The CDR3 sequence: CASSGTSGETLFYEQYF. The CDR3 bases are TGTGCCAGCAGTGGGACTAGCGGGGAGACCCTATTCTACGAGCAGTACTTC. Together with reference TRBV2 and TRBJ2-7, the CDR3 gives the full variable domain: EPEVTQTPSHQVTQMGQEVILRCVPISNHLYFYWYRQILGQKVEFLVSFYNNEISEKSEIFDDQFSVERPDGSNFTLKIRSTKLEDSAMYFCASSGTSGETLFYEQYFGPGTRLTVT.

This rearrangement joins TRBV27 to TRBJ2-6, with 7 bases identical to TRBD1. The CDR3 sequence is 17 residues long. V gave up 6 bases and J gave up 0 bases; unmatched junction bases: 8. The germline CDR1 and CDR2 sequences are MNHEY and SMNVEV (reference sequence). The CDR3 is CASRADRADSGANVLTF. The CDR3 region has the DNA TGTGCCAGCAGGGCCGACAGGGCCGACTCTGGGGCCAACGTCCTGACTTTC.

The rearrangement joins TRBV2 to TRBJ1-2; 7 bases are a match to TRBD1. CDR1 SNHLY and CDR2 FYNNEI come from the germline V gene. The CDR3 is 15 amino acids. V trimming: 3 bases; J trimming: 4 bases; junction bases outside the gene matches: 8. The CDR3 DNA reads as TGTGCCAGCAGTGAGATGACAGGGTTAGGCTATGGCTACACCTTC. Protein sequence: CASSEMTGLGYGYTF.

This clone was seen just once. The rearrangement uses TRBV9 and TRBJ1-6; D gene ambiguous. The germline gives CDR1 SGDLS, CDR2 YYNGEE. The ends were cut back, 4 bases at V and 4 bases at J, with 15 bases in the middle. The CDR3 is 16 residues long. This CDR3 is CASSSGVAAYNSPLHF. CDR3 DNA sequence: TGTGCCAGCAGCTCCGGGGTAGCAGCTTATAATTCACCCCTCCACTTT.

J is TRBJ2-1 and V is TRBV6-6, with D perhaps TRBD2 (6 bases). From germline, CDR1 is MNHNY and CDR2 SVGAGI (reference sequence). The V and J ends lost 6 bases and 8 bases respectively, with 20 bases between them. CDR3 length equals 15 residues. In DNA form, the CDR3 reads TGTGCCAGCAGCATACAGCTCCTCGGAGGGGATGAGCAGTTCTTC. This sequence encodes CASSIQLLGGDEQFF.

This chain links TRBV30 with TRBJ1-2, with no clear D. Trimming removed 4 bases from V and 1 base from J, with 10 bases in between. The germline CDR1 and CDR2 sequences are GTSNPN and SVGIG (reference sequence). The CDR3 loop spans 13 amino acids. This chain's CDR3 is CAWKQTVNYGYTF. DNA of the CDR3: TGTGCCTGGAAACAGACGGTTAACTATGGCTACACCTTC. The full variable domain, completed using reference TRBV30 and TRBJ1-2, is SQTIHQWPATLVQPVGSPLSLECTVEGTSNPNLYWYRQAAGRGLQLLFYSVGIGQISSEVPQNLSASRPQDRQFILSSKKLLLSDSGFYLCAWKQTVNYGYTFGSGTRLTVV.

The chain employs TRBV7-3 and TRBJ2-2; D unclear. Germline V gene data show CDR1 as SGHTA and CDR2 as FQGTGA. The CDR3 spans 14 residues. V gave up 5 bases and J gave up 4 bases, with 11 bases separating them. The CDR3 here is CASSPYSGTGELFF. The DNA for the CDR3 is TGTGCCAGCAGCCCGTATTCGGGCACCGGGGAGCTGTTTTTT.

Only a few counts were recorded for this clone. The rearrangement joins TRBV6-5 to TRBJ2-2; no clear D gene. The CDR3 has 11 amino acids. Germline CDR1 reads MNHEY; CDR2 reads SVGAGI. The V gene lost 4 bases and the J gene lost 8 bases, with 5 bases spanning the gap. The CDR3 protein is CASSSMGELFF. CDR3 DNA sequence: TGTGCCAGCAGTTCCATGGGGGAGCTGTTTTTT.

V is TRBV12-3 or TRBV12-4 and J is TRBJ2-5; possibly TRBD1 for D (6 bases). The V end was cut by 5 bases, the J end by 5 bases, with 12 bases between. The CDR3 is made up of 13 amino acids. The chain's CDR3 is CASSGQKVETQYF. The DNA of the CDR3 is TGTGCCAGCAGTGGACAGAAAGTGGAGACCCAGTACTTC.